The 29 T cell receptor beta chains presented below share a single source sample, sequenced in a study of cytomegalovirus exposure and HLA in healthy donors. The study ran its PCR with 60 Vbeta and 13 Jbeta primers. Generated by immunoSEQ multiplex PCR, the TCRdb table keeps only in-frame clones and is missing some. The profile shows about 140,000 clones, 60% to 80% of them singletons. The material sequenced was PBMCs. The receptor source for this set is a woman aged 25 to 39 in good health and CMV-seronegative.

The chain employs TRBV29-1 and TRBJ2-1; TRBD2 aligns across 9 bases. Germline V gene data show CDR1 as SQVTM and CDR2 as ANQGSEA. The CDR3 consists of 12 residues. With 8 bases clipped from V and 6 bases from J, the junction kept 5 bases outside the gene matches. CDR3 in amino acids: CSMAGGLNEQFF. The DNA for the CDR3 is TGCAGCATGGCGGGGGGGCTCAATGAGCAGTTCTTC.

This clone was seen just once. V is TRBV5-4 and J is TRBJ1-6, with 10 bases aligning to TRBD1. The CDR3 is made up of 19 amino acids. The germline gives CDR1 SGHNT, CDR2 YYREEE (reference sequence). Unmatched junction bases numbered 10, after V lost 4 bases and J lost 0 bases. The CDR3 here is CASSIRGQGRSSYNSPLHF. Written as DNA, the CDR3 is TGTGCCAGCAGCATCCGGGGACAGGGGAGAAGCTCCTATAATTCACCCCTCCACTTT.

V and J are TRBV5-4 and TRBJ1-2; 9 bases are a match to TRBD1. Losses at the gene ends were 7 bases for V and 7 bases for J; bases not matched to a gene: 11. The germline V gene has CDR1 SGHNT and CDR2 YYREEE (reference sequence). This CDR3 has 14 amino acids. CDR3 in amino acids: CASARDRELSGYTF. In DNA form, the CDR3 reads TGTGCCAGCGCCCGGGACAGGGAACTTAGTGGCTACACCTTC.

The gene calls are TRBV5-1 and TRBJ2-3; 15 bases match TRBD2. The CDR3 loop spans 18 amino acids. Germline-derived CDR1 and CDR2 are SGHRS and YFSETQ. After removal of 3 bases from V and 2 bases from J, the junction contained 7 bases not matched to a gene. The CDR3: CASSSGLAGGGITDTQYF. The CDR3 DNA reads TGCGCCAGCAGCTCGGGACTAGCGGGGGGCGGGATCACAGATACGCAGTATTTT. Full variable domain (remainder filled in from reference TRBV5-1 and TRBJ2-3): KAGVTQTPRYLIKTRGQQVTLSCSPISGHRSVSWYQQTPGQGLQFLFEYFSETQRNKGNFPGRFSGRQFSNSRSEMNVSTLELGDSALYLCASSSGLAGGGITDTQYFGPGTRLTVL.

The rearrangement uses TRBV4-3 and TRBJ2-1; TRBD2 is a possible D gene (5 bases). V was clipped by 4 bases and J by 0 bases, with 10 bases between them. The CDR3 contains 15 residues. The germline CDR1 and CDR2 sequences are LGHNA and YSLEER. CDR3 amino acids: CASSRRTASYNEQFF. CDR3 nucleotides: TGCGCCAGCAGCCGAAGGACTGCCTCCTACAATGAGCAGTTCTTC.

This rearrangement joins TRBV7-2 to TRBJ2-2; TRBD2 aligns across 7 bases. V lost 5 bases, J lost 7 bases, and 4 bases stayed unmatched. The CDR3 has 13 amino acids. CDR1 is SGHTA and CDR2 is FQGNSA in the germline V gene. The CDR3 is CASSPREGGELFF. The CDR3 DNA reads as TGTGCCAGCAGCCCTAGGGAGGGCGGGGAGCTGTTTTTT. The entire variable domain, with the rest obtained from reference TRBV7-2 and TRBJ2-2, is as follows: GAGVSQSPSNKVTEKGKDVELRCDPISGHTALYWYRQSLGQGLEFLIYFQGNSAPDKSGLPSDRFSAERTGGSVSTLTIQRTQQEDSAVYLCASSPREGGELFFGEGSRLTVL.

The gene calls are TRBV7-9 and TRBJ2-1; 10 bases align to TRBD1. V lost 3 bases to trimming and J lost 7 bases; unmatched junction nucleotides: 3. This CDR3 region has 14 residues. Germline V gene sequence: CDR1 SEHNR, CDR2 FQNEAQ (reference sequence). CDR3 amino acids: CASSLTGGKNEQFF. In DNA, the CDR3 is TGTGCCAGCAGCTTGACAGGGGGCAAGAATGAGCAGTTCTTC.

V is TRBV4-2 and J is TRBJ2-1, with 13 bases that match TRBD2. Per the germline V gene, CDR1 is LGHNA and CDR2 is YNFKEQ. Unmatched junction bases numbered 5, after V lost 4 bases and J lost 5 bases. This CDR3 has 16 amino acids. CDR3 in amino acids: CASSLTGTSGDNEQFF. The CDR3 region has the DNA TGTGCCAGCAGCCTTACCGGGACTAGCGGGGACAATGAGCAGTTCTTC.

Details on this clone: A junction end diverges from the germline sequence, so it may reflect a read error. The rearrangement links TRBV6-4 to TRBJ1-2; unclear D gene. The CDR3 contains 9 residues. CDR1 and CDR2 from the germline V gene are MRHNA and SNTAGT. The CDR3 loop is CASSAGIFF. The CDR3 DNA reads as TGTGCCAGCAGTGCCGGGATATTCTTC.

The chain recombines TRBV7-9 with TRBJ2-7; 9 bases align to TRBD2. Per germline, CDR1 SEHNR and CDR2 FQNEAQ (reference sequence). This CDR3 has 15 amino acids. J gave up 4 bases and V 0 bases, and 4 bases lay outside the gene matches. The CDR3 region has the DNA TGTGCCAGCAGCTTAGCCTCTAGCGGGGCGTACGAGCAGTACTTC. Protein: CASSLASSGAYEQYF.

In DNA, the CDR3 is TGCGCCAGCAGAACTGGGACTAGCGGGGGGCTTAACACCGGGGAGCTGTTTTTT. Its translation is CASRTGTSGGLNTGELFF. The rearrangement joins TRBV5-1 to TRBJ2-2; 15 bases line up with TRBD2. Trimming removed 5 bases from V and 2 bases from J; junction bases left unmatched: 7. CDR1 is SGHRS and CDR2 is YFSETQ in the germline V gene. CDR3 length equals 18 residues. The full variable domain, completed using reference TRBV5-1 and TRBJ2-2, is KAGVTQTPRYLIKTRGQQVTLSCSPISGHRSVSWYQQTPGQGLQFLFEYFSETQRNKGNFPGRFSGRQFSNSRSEMNVSTLELGDSALYLCASRTGTSGGLNTGELFFGEGSRLTVL.

The chain joins TRBV5-8 to TRBJ1-4; 8 bases map to TRBD1. Germline V lookup: CDR1 SGHTS, CDR2 YDEGEE. The CDR3 has 16 residues. V dropped 4 bases and J dropped 2; count of bases not matched to a gene: 7. CDR3: CASSAGQGMTNEKLFF. The CDR3 nucleotides read TGTGCCAGCAGCGCAGGACAGGGAATGACTAATGAAAAACTGTTTTTT.

Only one count was recorded for this clone. The rearrangement links TRBV2 to TRBJ1-4; 7 bases agree with TRBD1. Germline CDR1 and CDR2: SNHLY and FYNNEI. This CDR3 comprises 14 residues. V was clipped by 4 bases and J by 10 bases; unmatched bases: 9. The CDR3 is CASSVERQGVKLFF. For the CDR3, the DNA is TGTGCCAGCAGTGTAGAGAGACAGGGCGTAAAACTGTTTTTT.

This clone has only one observation. The rearrangement links TRBV6-1 to TRBJ2-5; 13 bases map to TRBD2. The J segment lost 2 bases and the V segment lost 1 base, leaving 4 bases of the junction unmatched. CDR3 length: 17 amino acids. CDR1 and CDR2 (germline): MNHNS, SASEGT. The CDR3 protein is CASSEGLAGGQQETQYF. The CDR3 DNA reads TGTGCCAGCAGTGAAGGACTAGCGGGGGGCCAGCAAGAGACCCAGTACTTC.

V gene TRBV18 combines with J gene TRBJ2-3; 7 nucleotides line up with TRBD2. The CDR3 length is 15 residues. Germline CDR1 and CDR2: KGHSH and LQKENI. J was trimmed by 0 bases and V by 3 bases; bases with no gene match: 3. The CDR3 region has the DNA TGTGCCAGCTCACCGACTAGCATTAGCACAGATACGCAGTATTTT. It encodes CASSPTSISTDTQYF.

CDR3 sequence: CASSHPGQTNEKLFF. CDR3 DNA sequence: TGTGCCAGCAGCCATCCGGGACAAACAAATGAAAAACTGTTTTTT. The chain links TRBV4-2 to TRBJ1-4, with D possibly matching TRBD1 (6 bases). CDR1 is LGHNA and CDR2 is YNFKEQ in the germline V gene. V was trimmed by 3 bases and J by 5 bases, leaving 13 bases between them. The CDR3 loop spans 15 amino acids.

V and J are TRBV11-2 and TRBJ1-1; D gene unclear. V lost 3 bases and J lost 1, with 9 bases in between. The germline gives CDR1 SGHAT, CDR2 FQNNGV. The CDR3 has 14 residues. The CDR3 sequence is CASSLAPGNTEAFF. The CDR3 coding sequence is TGTGCCAGCAGCTTGGCTCCAGGGAACACTGAAGCTTTCTTT.

This clone was seen a single time. The rearrangement joins TRBV6-6 to TRBJ1-5; D may be TRBD1 (5 bases). The V gene lost 4 bases and the J gene lost 3 bases, with 13 bases spanning the gap. Germline assignment: CDR1 MNHNY and CDR2 SVGAGI (reference sequence). There are 15 residues in the CDR3. The CDR3 loop reads CASSSPTETNQPQHF. The CDR3 region has the DNA TGTGCCAGCAGTTCACCGACAGAAACCAATCAGCCCCAGCATTTT.

The V gene is TRBV2, the J gene TRBJ1-1, with D uncertain. The CDR3 contains 15 residues. The germline CDR1 and CDR2 sequences are SNHLY and FYNNEI. Trimming removed 0 bases from V and 0 bases from J, with 8 bases in between. The CDR3 DNA is TGTGCCAGCAGTGAAGCTACCGGTATGAACACTGAAGCTTTCTTT. It translates to CASSEATGMNTEAFF.

The chain uses TRBV25-1 and TRBJ1-2; no clear D. The germline V and J ends were trimmed by 11 bases and 3 bases, with 16 bases remaining between them. CDR1 is MGHDK and CDR2 is SYGVNS in the germline V gene. The CDR3 has 13 amino acids. CDR3 coding DNA: TGTGCCCCATTAGGAGGGAGGGACTATGGCTACACCTTC. The encoded protein is CAPLGGRDYGYTF.

The chain links TRBV2 to TRBJ1-1, with a possible D match to TRBD1 (5 bases). Between the trimmed V and J ends, which lost 3 bases and 0 bases, there was a span of 23 bases. This CDR3 is 19 amino acids long. Germline V gene sequence: CDR1 SNHLY, CDR2 FYNNEI. The CDR3 DNA sequence: TGTGCCAGCAGTGACCCTCCCAGCAAGGGGCAGCACCTGAACACTGAAGCTTTCTTT. Protein sequence: CASSDPPSKGQHLNTEAFF.

The rearrangement links TRBV6-6 to TRBJ1-1; no clear D gene. This CDR3 is 13 amino acids long. The germline CDR1 and CDR2 sequences are MNHNY and SVGAGI (reference sequence). V was trimmed by 0 bases and J by 11 bases, leaving 13 bases between them. The CDR3 bases are TGTGCCAGCAGTTACTCGAACGGGAAGGGCGCTTTCTTT. This translates into CASSYSNGKGAFF.

Only a few counts were recorded for this clone. The rearrangement links TRBV4-1 to TRBJ1-2; 8 bases align to TRBD1. Germline-derived CDR1 and CDR2 are MGHRA and YSYEKL. Trimming at V came to 1 base and at J to 5 bases, leaving 9 bases not matched to a gene. The CDR3 has 16 amino acids. CDR3 DNA sequence: TGCGCCAGCAGCCAAGTCAGGGGGCAGGGATGGTATGGCTACACCTTC. It translates to CASSQVRGQGWYGYTF.

The rearrangement links TRBV5-6 to TRBJ1-3, with TRBD1 matching 7 bases. The CDR3 runs to 15 residues. Per germline, CDR1 SGHDT and CDR2 YYEEEE. J was trimmed by 4 bases and V by 5 bases; bases with no gene match: 9. The chain's CDR3 is CASSSTGVRGNTIYF. CDR3 DNA sequence: TGTGCCAGCAGTTCCACAGGGGTTAGAGGAAACACCATATATTTT.

J is TRBJ1-5 and V is TRBV7-9; TRBD1 might be the D (6 bases). V lost 0 bases and J 2 bases, leaving 11 bases between the germline ends. CDR3 length: 16 residues. The germline gives CDR1 SEHNR, CDR2 FQNEAQ (reference sequence). The CDR3 coding sequence is TGTGCCAGCAGCTTAGCGGGGGCGAGGGGCAATCAGCCCCAGCATTTT. It yields the protein CASSLAGARGNQPQHF. The entire variable domain, with the rest obtained from reference TRBV7-9 and TRBJ1-5, is as follows: DTGVSQNPRHKITKRGQNVTFRCDPISEHNRLYWYRQTLGQGPEFLTYFQNEAQLEKSRLLSDRFSAERPKGSFSTLEIQRTEQGDSAMYLCASSLAGARGNQPQHFGDGTRLSIL.

The chain couples TRBV27 to TRBJ1-2, with a tentative D call TRBD1 (5 bases). The V end was cut by 6 bases, the J end by 11 bases, with 16 bases between. The germline V gene has CDR1 MNHEY and CDR2 SMNVEV (reference sequence). The CDR3 sequence is 12 residues long. CDR3 nucleotides: TGTGCCAGCAGCACGGGGGGAGGGTTGTACACCTTC. Encoded protein: CASSTGGGLYTF.

V and J are TRBV6-1 and TRBJ2-1; 9 nucleotides match TRBD1. Germline CDR1 reads MNHNS; CDR2 reads SASEGT. Trimming cost V 6 bases and J 7 bases; bases outside gene matches: 4. The CDR3 extends over 13 amino acids. CDR3 in amino acids: CASRTTGGNEQFF. Here the CDR3 DNA reads TGTGCCAGCAGAACGACAGGGGGGAATGAGCAGTTCTTC.

The CDR3 loop is CASSYGPRGLNTEAFF. For the CDR3, the DNA is TGTGCCAGCAGCTACGGACCCCGGGGGTTGAACACTGAAGCTTTCTTT. The chain carries TRBV9 and TRBJ1-1; maybe TRBD1 (5 bases). The CDR3 runs to 16 residues. Looked up from germline, CDR1 is SGDLS and CDR2 is YYNGEE. Deletions cut 4 bases from V and 0 bases from J, with 16 bases between.

This clone qualifies as medium-sized. This chain connects TRBV25-1 to TRBJ2-1; 7 bases are a match to TRBD1. With 6 bases clipped from V and 9 bases from J, the junction kept 2 bases outside the gene matches. The CDR3 is 11 residues long. Germline values: CDR1 MGHDK, CDR2 SYGVNS. The CDR3 reads CASRTGVEQFF. In DNA, the CDR3 is TGTGCCAGCAGAACAGGGGTTGAGCAGTTCTTC.